The 30 T cell receptor beta chains listed next were all sequenced from one sample in a study of glioma-infiltrating T cells after dendritic cell vaccination. Sample time point: after dendritic cell vaccination, including at tumor progression/relapse. TCRdb keeps only in-frame clones here, not all; method: immunoSEQ multiplex PCR. The data contain roughly 60,000 clones, about nine tenths of them singletons. The sequencing used blood, collected after dendritic cell vaccination. Source of these receptors: a human donor with glioblastoma.

This clone was observed a handful of times. The chain combines TRBV5-4 with TRBJ2-3; tentatively, D is TRBD2 (6 bases). The CDR3 runs 14 residues. Germline V lookup: CDR1 SGHNT, CDR2 YYREEE (reference sequence). With 4 bases removed from V and 3 bases from J, the gap between germline ends came to 12 bases. The DNA of the CDR3 is TGTGCCAGCAGCATCAGGACTAATACAGATACGCAGTATTTT. Translated, it gives CASSIRTNTDTQYF.

This clone was seen a single time. The genes are TRBV5-6 and TRBJ2-7; 7 bases map to TRBD2. V trimming: 0 bases; J trimming: 0 bases; junction bases outside the gene matches: 9. CDR1 is SGHDT, CDR2 YYEEEE, per germline. The CDR3 loop spans 17 amino acids. The CDR3 region has the DNA TGTGCCAGCAGCTTGGCCCTTGGGCTAGCGGACTCCTACGAGCAGTACTTC. Translated, it gives CASSLALGLADSYEQYF.

The V and J genes are TRBV6-5 and TRBJ2-7; D may be TRBD2 (5 bases). The length of the CDR3 is 14 residues. Trimming pared 10 bases from V and 7 bases from J, leaving 23 bases between. Germline V gene sequence: CDR1 MNHEY, CDR2 SVGAGI. The CDR3 nucleotides are TGTGCCACCGGCCCGGGGTCGGGGATTAGGGAGCAGTACTTC. Encoded protein: CATGPGSGIREQYF.

The rearrangement uses TRBV27 and TRBJ1-5, with D tentatively TRBD1 (5 bases). This CDR3 contains 14 residues. Per germline, CDR1 MNHEY and CDR2 SMNVEV (reference sequence). The V gene lost 2 bases and the J gene lost 2 bases, with 7 bases spanning the gap. The CDR3 nucleotides are TGTGCCAGCAGTTTAGAACAGGGCAATCAGCCCCAGCATTTT. Encoded protein: CASSLEQGNQPQHF.

This clone was observed a few times. The chain has TRBV6-6 and TRBJ2-2; TRBD2 agrees at 12 bases. Per germline, CDR1 MNHNY and CDR2 SVGAGI (reference sequence). The CDR3 contains 13 residues. Losses at the gene ends were 7 bases for V and 9 bases for J; bases not matched to a gene: 3. This CDR3 reads CASTLAGGRELFF. The CDR3 coding sequence is TGTGCCAGCACACTAGCGGGAGGCCGGGAGCTGTTTTTT.

This clone showed up just a few times. This rearrangement joins TRBV29-1 to TRBJ2-7; TRBD1 agrees at 9 bases. After removal of 0 bases from V and 4 bases from J, the junction contained 10 bases not matched to a gene. Germline CDR1 reads SQVTM; CDR2 reads ANQGSEA. The CDR3 is made up of 16 amino acids. The CDR3 DNA reads TGCAGCGTTGAAGACGCAGGACAGGGGTCCAAGTACGAGCAGTACTTC. Amino acids: CSVEDAGQGSKYEQYF.

DNA of the CDR3: TGTGCCAGCAGTTTAATCAGGACGGACACGGGGGCCTACGAGCAGTACTTC. It codes for CASSLIRTDTGAYEQYF. This rearrangement joins TRBV27 to TRBJ2-7, with D maybe TRBD2 (6 bases). This CDR3 comprises 17 residues. In germline, CDR1 is MNHEY, CDR2 SMNVEV (reference sequence). Trimming took off 2 bases at V and 2 bases at J, with 19 bases between the two ends.

The gene calls are TRBV27 and TRBJ1-5; D is undetermined. V lost 2 bases and J lost 3, with 14 bases in between. Germline loops: CDR1 MNHEY, CDR2 SMNVEV (reference sequence). This CDR3 spans 16 amino acids. The CDR3 spells CASSLSGLSINQPQHF. The CDR3 DNA reads as TGTGCCAGCAGTTTAAGTGGGCTCTCCATCAATCAGCCCCAGCATTTT.

The genes are TRBV4-3 and TRBJ1-4; 8 bases match TRBD1. The CDR3 runs to 15 residues. Per germline, CDR1 LGHNA and CDR2 YSLEER. V shed 6 bases, J shed 8 bases, and the junction held 11 bases outside the gene matches. CDR3 loop: CASSYRGRSEEKLFF. CDR3 DNA sequence: TGCGCCAGCAGTTACAGGGGGAGAAGCGAAGAAAAACTGTTTTTT.

The gene calls are TRBV5-1 and TRBJ2-1; 10 bases are a match to TRBD2. The CDR3 sequence is 16 residues long. V trimming: 1 base; J trimming: 6 bases; junction bases outside the gene matches: 7. CDR1 SGHRS and CDR2 YFSETQ come from the germline V gene. The CDR3 region has the DNA TGCGCCAGCAGCTTGCAGGGATTAGCGGGAGGCAATGAGCAGTTCTTC. This codes for CASSLQGLAGGNEQFF.

The CDR3 nucleotides are TGTGCCAGCAGCGGGACGGACCTGGGACTAGCGGGGCCGGCAGAGCAGTACTTC. Translation gives CASSGTDLGLAGPAEQYF. The genes are TRBV7-9 and TRBJ2-7; 13 bases map to TRBD2. V gave up 5 bases and J gave up 7 bases; unmatched junction bases: 17. CDR1 and CDR2 (germline): SEHNR, FQNEAQ (reference sequence). This CDR3 is 18 amino acids long. Combining the CDR3 with reference TRBV7-9 and TRBJ2-7 gives the whole variable domain DTGVSQNPRHKITKRGQNVTFRCDPISEHNRLYWYRQTLGQGPEFLTYFQNEAQLEKSRLLSDRFSAERPKGSFSTLEIQRTEQGDSAMYLCASSGTDLGLAGPAEQYFGPGTRLTVT.

This chain links TRBV18 with TRBJ2-7, with D possibly being TRBD2 (7 bases). V gave up 3 bases and J gave up 6 bases, with 9 bases separating them. Germline CDR1 reads KGHSH; CDR2 reads LQKENI. CDR3 length: 12 residues. CDR3 DNA sequence: TGTGCCAGCTCACCGGGAGGGGGCGAGCAGTACTTC. This translates into CASSPGGGEQYF.

The chain is built from TRBV19 and TRBJ2-7; D gene unclear. V was shortened by 6 bases and J by 6 bases, with 18 bases between the two germline ends. CDR3 length: 14 residues. Per germline, CDR1 LNHDA and CDR2 SQIVND (reference sequence). DNA for the CDR3: TGTGCCAGTAGGTCCCTCCCGACTTATGGCGAGCAGTACTTC. Encoded protein: CASRSLPTYGEQYF. The variable domain in full, completed from reference TRBV19 and TRBJ2-7, reads DGGITQSPKYLFRKEGQNVTLSCEQNLNHDAMYWYRQDPGQGLRLIYYSQIVNDFQKGDIAEGYSVSREKKESFPLTVTSAQKNPTAFYLCASRSLPTYGEQYFGPGTRLTVT.

CDR3 in amino acids: CAISGGDAYEQYF. The DNA of the CDR3 is TGTGCCATCAGTGGCGGGGACGCCTACGAGCAGTACTTC. The rearrangement joins TRBV10-3 to TRBJ2-7; D possibly corresponds to TRBD2 (6 bases). This CDR3 has 13 residues. Germline V gives CDR1 ENHRY, CDR2 SYGVKD. Between the trimmed V and J ends, which lost 4 bases and 2 bases, there was a span of 9 bases.

The chain combines TRBV7-2 with TRBJ1-6; tentatively, D is TRBD1 (6 bases). Germline V CDR1 and CDR2: SGHTA, FQGNSA. This CDR3 has 19 amino acids. Trimming removed 5 bases at V and 0 bases at J, with 20 bases between. The CDR3 DNA reads TGTGCCAGCAGCCCCACCTCGGGGAGGGGGAGCTCCTATAATTCACCCCTCCACTTT. Amino acid sequence: CASSPTSGRGSSYNSPLHF.

The chain joins TRBV19 to TRBJ1-1; the D gene is possibly TRBD1 (6 bases). CDR1 LNHDA and CDR2 SQIVND come from the germline V gene (reference sequence). The CDR3 loop spans 16 amino acids. Trimming cost V 3 bases and J 2 bases, with 16 bases left between them. The CDR3 bases are TGTGCCAGTAGTATGGATGGTCCGGGGGGCAACACTGAAGCTTTCTTT. This sequence encodes CASSMDGPGGNTEAFF.

This clone was observed a single time. The chain joins TRBV2 to TRBJ2-7, with D uncertain. From germline, CDR1 is SNHLY and CDR2 FYNNEI. Between the trimmed V and J ends, which lost 7 bases and 5 bases, there was a span of 18 bases. The CDR3 runs to 14 residues. In DNA form, the CDR3 reads TGTGCCAGCATCCCGACGGATATACGGGACGAGCAGTACTTC. It translates to CASIPTDIRDEQYF.

The V and J genes are TRBV27 and TRBJ1-2; the match to TRBD1 covers 8 bases. Germline assignment: CDR1 MNHEY and CDR2 SMNVEV (reference sequence). The CDR3 runs to 15 residues. V trimming: 6 bases; J trimming: 8 bases; junction bases outside the gene matches: 14. CDR3 sequence reads: CASSYTGGGLGGYTF. The CDR3 DNA reads as TGTGCCAGCAGCTATACAGGGGGAGGCTTGGGGGGCTACACCTTC.

This chain joins TRBV30 and TRBJ1-2; TRBD1 might be the D (5 bases). The CDR3 loop spans 15 amino acids. CDR1 GTSNPN and CDR2 SVGIG come from the germline V gene (reference sequence). V dropped 4 bases and J dropped 3 bases, with 18 bases sitting between them. CDR3 DNA sequence: TGTGCCTGGAAACCCAAGTCTGGCAGGGACTATGGCTACACCTTC. Translated, it gives CAWKPKSGRDYGYTF.

The V and J genes are TRBV27 and TRBJ1-2; D may be TRBD1 (5 bases). The CDR3 has 16 amino acids. The V gene's germline CDR1 is MNHEY and CDR2 SMNVEV (reference sequence). Trimming removed 4 bases at V and 2 bases at J, with 17 bases between. CDR3 sequence reads: CASSSVEAGRNYGYTF. The CDR3 DNA is TGTGCCAGCAGTTCCGTCGAGGCAGGGAGGAACTATGGCTACACCTTC.

The chain carries TRBV6-1 and TRBJ2-1; 11 bases agree with TRBD2. CDR1 and CDR2 from the germline V gene are MNHNS and SASEGT. V gave up 9 bases and J gave up 4 bases; unmatched junction bases: 5. This CDR3 has 14 amino acids. The CDR3 reads CASETSGVYNEQFF. CDR3 in DNA: TGTGCCAGTGAGACTAGCGGGGTATACAATGAGCAGTTCTTC.

This clone was observed a handful of times. The V gene is TRBV27, the J gene TRBJ1-5, with 7 bases matching TRBD1. The germline V gene encodes CDR1 MNHEY and CDR2 SMNVEV (reference sequence). J was trimmed by 4 bases and V by 4 bases; bases with no gene match: 4. The CDR3 has 14 amino acids. Here the CDR3 reads CASSSRQGNQPQHF. As DNA, the CDR3 is TGTGCCAGCAGTTCAAGACAGGGTAATCAGCCCCAGCATTTT.

The chain employs TRBV10-1 and TRBJ2-7, with 9 nucleotides matching TRBD1. Germline V gene sequence: CDR1 WNHNN, CDR2 SYGVQD (reference sequence). The CDR3 is made up of 12 amino acids. V lost 4 bases, J lost 7 bases, and 2 bases stayed unmatched. This CDR3 is CASSAGTGEQYF. The CDR3 DNA sequence: TGCGCCAGCAGTGCCGGGACAGGGGAGCAGTACTTC.

The chain combines TRBV5-4 with TRBJ1-2; 11 nucleotides match TRBD1. V lost 2 bases and J lost 6; bases outside the gene matches: 6. The CDR3 is 15 residues long. From germline, CDR1 is SGHNT and CDR2 YYREEE (reference sequence). The CDR3 sequence is CASSFGTGGADGYTF. The DNA for the CDR3 is TGTGCCAGCAGCTTCGGGACAGGGGGGGCGGATGGCTACACCTTC.

This rearrangement joins TRBV5-1 to TRBJ2-5, with D possibly TRBD1 on 5 matching bases. The CDR3 totals 15 residues. Trimming took off 1 base at V and 4 bases at J, with 14 bases between the two ends. The germline CDR1 and CDR2 sequences are SGHRS and YFSETQ. In DNA, the CDR3 is TGCGCCAGCAGCTTGAACCCGGACCAGGGAGAGACCCAGTACTTC. Protein sequence: CASSLNPDQGETQYF.

The chain is built from TRBV4-1 and TRBJ2-3; 9 bases are shared with TRBD2. The V and J ends lost 1 base and 1 base, in that order; junction bases with no gene match: 6. The CDR3 sequence is 17 residues long. Germline V gives CDR1 MGHRA, CDR2 YSYEKL. Here the CDR3 reads CASSQVGRTSGTDTQYF. DNA for the CDR3: TGCGCCAGCAGCCAAGTGGGGCGGACTAGCGGCACAGATACGCAGTATTTT.

This clone was recorded a few times. The chain joins TRBV13 to TRBJ2-7, with D unresolved. Trimming shortened V by 8 bases and J by 4 bases, and 3 bases separated the two germline ends. The CDR3 loop spans 9 amino acids. Germline V gene sequence: CDR1 PRHDT, CDR2 FYEKMQ (reference sequence). In DNA form, the CDR3 reads TGTGCCAGCCCGTACGAGCAGTACTTC. Protein sequence: CASPYEQYF.

The rearrangement joins TRBV27 to TRBJ1-3, with D uncertain. The CDR3 is 13 amino acids. Germline CDR1 MNHEY, CDR2 SMNVEV (reference sequence). The V end lost 3 bases, the J end lost 0 bases, and 3 bases lay between the germline ends. The CDR3 DNA sequence: TGTGCCAGCAGTTTGAGCTCTGGAAACACCATATATTTT. Protein: CASSLSSGNTIYF.

The CDR3 bases are TGTGCCAGCAGACAACAGGGCTCCGAGCAGGTTTTCTTT. Translation: CASRQQGSEQVFF. The V and J genes are TRBV11-2 and TRBJ1-1; perhaps TRBD1 as D (6 bases). CDR3 length equals 13 residues. Trimming cost V 6 bases and J 13 bases, with 21 bases left between them. The germline V gene has CDR1 SGHAT and CDR2 FQNNGV. The entire variable domain, with the rest obtained from reference TRBV11-2 and TRBJ1-1, is as follows: EAGVAQSPRYKIIEKRQSVAFWCNPISGHATLYWYQQILGQGPKLLIQFQNNGVVDDSQLPKDRFSAERLKGVDSTLKIQPAKLEDSAVYLCASRQQGSEQVFFGQGTRLTVV.

This chain uses TRBV28 with TRBJ1-1, with 7 bases aligning to TRBD1. The CDR3 runs 16 residues. The V and J ends lost 5 bases and 3 bases, in that order; junction bases with no gene match: 12. Germline V gene data show CDR1 as MDHEN and CDR2 as SYDVKM. The CDR3 is CASSQTGELSHTEAFF. CDR3 DNA: TGTGCCAGCAGTCAAACAGGGGAGCTAAGCCACACTGAAGCTTTCTTT. The whole variable domain, filled in from reference TRBV28 and TRBJ1-1, reads DVKVTQSSRYLVKRTGEKVFLECVQDMDHENMFWYRQDPGLGLRLIYFSYDVKMKEKGDIPEGYSVSREKKERFSLILESASTNQTSMYLCASSQTGELSHTEAFFGQGTRLTVV.